Each of the 18 T cell receptor beta chains below was sequenced from the same sample in a study of neurological immune-mediated disorders. TCRdb independently ran MiXCR on the 5' RACE reads; one entry per CDR3 protein. This table has 55,000 to 85,000 distinct CDR3 sequences, more than 3% appearing once. What was sequenced was PBMCs. The receptors derive from a woman aged 50 to 60 with multiple sclerosis.

This clonotype has ten or more counts. The V gene is TRBV5-1, the J gene TRBJ2-1; D remains unclear. Trimming removed 4 bases from V and 6 bases from J, with 8 bases in between. The CDR3 is 12 residues long. CDR1 is SGHRS, CDR2 YFSETQ, per germline. The CDR3 DNA follows: TGCGCCAGCAGCCTGACTTCCAATGAGCAGTTCTTC. This translates into CASSLTSNEQFF.

This clonotype was seen at least ten times. This chain joins TRBV5-6 and TRBJ2-1, with a possible D match to TRBD2 (6 bases). The CDR3 extends over 13 amino acids. Germline V gene sequence: CDR1 SGHDT, CDR2 YYEEEE. V was trimmed by 3 bases and J by 10 bases, leaving 14 bases between them. The CDR3 coding sequence is TGTGCCAGCAGCTCTGGGGGGATTCGGGAGCAGTTCTTC. Its protein is CASSSGGIREQFF.

This clonotype was recorded many times. The J gene is TRBJ1-5, the V gene TRBV28; a weak D match, TRBD1 (6 bases). V lost 5 bases, J lost 3 bases, and 14 bases lay in between. Germline CDR1 MDHEN, CDR2 SYDVKM. This CDR3 has 15 amino acids. In DNA form, the CDR3 reads TGTGCCAGCAGTGCCACAGGGACCCTCAATCAGCCCCAGCATTTT. Residues: CASSATGTLNQPQHF.

This clonotype was seen at least ten times. The chain employs TRBV20-1 and TRBJ2-7, with 7 nucleotides matching TRBD2. The CDR3 sequence is 14 residues long. V shed 5 bases and J 2 bases; nucleotides not matched to a gene: 9. Germline V gives CDR1 DFQATT, CDR2 SNEGSKA (reference sequence). CDR3 sequence: CSAPARREPYEQYF. In DNA form, the CDR3 reads TGCAGTGCTCCGGCCCGGCGGGAGCCCTACGAGCAGTACTTC.

This clonotype was detected many times. The chain employs TRBV3-1 and TRBJ1-1; TRBD1 aligns across 9 bases. The CDR3 is 13 amino acids. Looked up from germline, CDR1 is LGHDT and CDR2 is YNNKEL (reference sequence). Unmatched junction bases numbered 3, after V lost 8 bases and J lost 2 bases. DNA of the CDR3: TGTGCCAGCCGACAGGGGGGCAACACTGAAGCTTTCTTT. Translation gives CASRQGGNTEAFF.

There are many counts of this clonotype. The chain carries TRBV20-1 and TRBJ2-5; 9 bases match TRBD1. V dropped 6 bases and J dropped 1; count of bases not matched to a gene: 3. Per the germline V gene, CDR1 is DFQATT and CDR2 is SNEGSKA (reference sequence). CDR3 size: 13 residues. In DNA form, the CDR3 reads TGCAGTGCGTACAGGGGGCGCCAAGAGACCCAGTACTTC. This sequence encodes CSAYRGRQETQYF.

This clonotype was seen many times. The chain's CDR3 is CASSLVGGAGEKLFF. For the CDR3, the DNA is TGTGCCAGCAGCTTAGTAGGGGGGGCTGGGGAAAAACTGTTTTTT. The chain links TRBV7-6 to TRBJ1-4; tentative D call: TRBD1 (6 bases). Between the trimmed V and J ends, which lost 1 base and 8 bases, there was a span of 14 bases. This CDR3 region has 15 residues. Germline V lookup: CDR1 SGHVS, CDR2 FNYEAQ.

This clonotype showed up many times. The chain recombines TRBV29-1 with TRBJ1-2; possible D gene TRBD1, 5 bases. Germline values: CDR1 SQVTM, CDR2 ANQGSEA. Trimming took 2 bases from V and 5 from J, leaving 12 bases between them. This CDR3 region has 13 residues. In DNA, the CDR3 is TGCAGCGTTGAATTCGGGACGGGGTATGGCTACACCTTC. As protein: CSVEFGTGYGYTF.

This clonotype was observed many times. The genes are TRBV6-5 and TRBJ2-3; 8 bases agree with TRBD2. Germline V gene sequence: CDR1 MNHEY, CDR2 SVGAGI. V was clipped by 5 bases and J by 8 bases; unmatched bases: 3. The CDR3 consists of 12 residues. In DNA form, the CDR3 reads TGTGCCAGCAGTCAAGCGGGAGTTACGCAGTATTTT. It specifies CASSQAGVTQYF.

This clonotype was detected many times. The V and J genes are TRBV29-1 and TRBJ2-2; possibly TRBD2 for D (5 bases). The germline gives CDR1 SQVTM, CDR2 ANQGSEA. The CDR3 sequence is 13 residues long. Trimming removed 6 bases at V and 5 bases at J, with 13 bases between. The CDR3 region is CSVGELGTGELFF. CDR3 coding DNA: TGCAGCGTCGGGGAATTGGGGACCGGGGAGCTGTTTTTT.

This clonotype was seen repeatedly, ten times or more. The V call is TRBV4-1, the J call TRBJ2-4, with 9 bases that match TRBD1. The V gene end was trimmed by 0 bases and the J gene end by 6 bases; junction bases not matched to a gene: 6. This CDR3 has 16 residues. Germline CDR1 is MGHRA and CDR2 is YSYEKL. CDR3 loop: CASSQDRTGVGNIQYF. The CDR3 bases are TGCGCCAGCAGCCAAGATAGGACAGGGGTGGGAAACATTCAGTACTTC.

The table lists this clonotype with a few counts. The chain uses TRBV5-1 and TRBJ1-5; TRBD1 might be the D (5 bases). CDR1 is SGHRS and CDR2 is YFSETQ in the germline V gene. Trimming took off 4 bases at V and 3 bases at J, with 14 bases between the two ends. This CDR3 has 15 amino acids. The CDR3 is CASSPGGGNNQPQHF. The CDR3 DNA is TGCGCCAGCAGCCCCGGGGGGGGGAACAATCAGCCCCAGCATTTT.

This clonotype came up many times. The chain has TRBV7-6 and TRBJ2-2; D is unclear. This CDR3 region has 12 residues. Germline CDR1 and CDR2: SGHVS and FNYEAQ. With 5 bases removed from V and 5 bases from J, the gap between germline ends came to 6 bases. The DNA for the CDR3 is TGTGCCAGCAGCGGGTGGACCGGGGAGCTGTTTTTT. Its protein is CASSGWTGELFF.

This clonotype was found many times. The V call is TRBV5-1, the J call TRBJ2-5; D is tentatively TRBD1 or TRBD2 (5 bases each). Per the germline V gene, CDR1 is SGHRS and CDR2 is YFSETQ. This CDR3 has 16 amino acids. Deletions cut 4 bases from V and 5 bases from J, with 21 bases between. The CDR3 coding sequence is TGCGCCAGCAGCCCGGACCGAGGGACGATATGGGAGACCCAGTACTTC. It encodes CASSPDRGTIWETQYF.

In its sample, this clonotype was seen many times. The V gene is TRBV20-1, the J gene TRBJ1-1; perhaps TRBD1 as D (6 bases). This CDR3 has 14 residues. The germline V and J ends were trimmed by 5 bases and 0 bases, with 13 bases remaining between them. The germline gives CDR1 DFQATT, CDR2 SNEGSKA (reference sequence). CDR3 in amino acids: CSAQRDTLNTEAFF. CDR3 in DNA: TGCAGTGCTCAACGGGACACCCTGAACACTGAAGCTTTCTTT.

This clonotype was detected ten times or more. This rearrangement joins TRBV25-1 to TRBJ1-6; 9 bases line up with TRBD1. The CDR3 is made up of 15 amino acids. Per the germline V gene, CDR1 is MGHDK and CDR2 is SYGVNS. The V gene end was trimmed by 0 bases and the J gene end by 7 bases; junction bases not matched to a gene: 1. CDR3 residues: CASSEYGQGNSPLHF. The CDR3 nucleotides are TGTGCCAGCAGTGAATATGGACAGGGGAATTCACCCCTCCACTTT.

In this sample, this clonotype turned up many times. The genes are TRBV7-2 and TRBJ2-3; 13 bases line up with TRBD2. Germline trimming cut 5 bases from V and 15 bases from J; bases unmatched to any gene: 8. The germline V gene encodes CDR1 SGHTA and CDR2 FQGNSA. There are 13 residues in the CDR3. The CDR3 DNA follows: TGTGCCAGCAGCCTCCCGACTAGCGGGAGGAAATATTTT. It yields the protein CASSLPTSGRKYF.

This clonotype was recorded at least ten times. CDR3 sequence reads: CASSVGRRVGGYTF. The CDR3 nucleotides are TGTGCCAGCAGCGTAGGTAGAAGAGTTGGTGGCTACACCTTC. The chain has TRBV9 and TRBJ1-2, with D uncertain. Germline V gives CDR1 SGDLS, CDR2 YYNGEE. The CDR3 covers 14 residues. V lost 0 bases to trimming and J lost 7 bases, with 13 bases between them.